Below, one T cell receptor beta chain is given with its context. Its matching antigen is unknown. This record comes from a study of beta chain features in type 1 diabetes. Background on the study: Summed over all samples, the examined sorted cells came to 100 million to 130 million. Study-level points and caveats: There was a moderate but significant shortening of TCRB CDR3s in all four CD4+ subsets of Type 1 diabetes patients.

Expressed TCRB transcripts were sequenced after all isolated RNA was converted to cDNA. Profiling relied on immunoSEQ multiplex PCR, and the TCRdb table lists in-frame clones only, not all of them. The sample has 300,000 to 350,000 clones, roughly 9% seen once. Via the markers CD45RO/CCR7/CD25/CD127/CD95/CD27, stem cell-like memory, regulatory, central memory and naive CD4+ cells were sorted. Germline CDR1 reads MNHEY; CDR2 reads SMNVEV (reference sequence). The CDR3 extends over 14 amino acids. The V gene end was trimmed by 4 bases and the J gene end by 3 bases; junction bases not matched to a gene: 3.

The sequence derives from a man aged 25 to 45 with type 1 diabetes. Material: central memory CD4+ T cells from blood. The V and J genes are TRBV27 and TRBJ2-7, with 10 bases aligning to TRBD2. This chain's CDR3 is CASSWTSGDYEQYF. For the CDR3, the DNA is TGTGCCAGCAGTTGGACTAGCGGTGACTACGAGCAGTACTTC.